Listed below are T cell receptor beta chains from one sample, sequenced in a study of lymphopenia after photon versus proton radiotherapy. Profiling relied on immunoSEQ multiplex PCR, and the TCRdb table lists in-frame clones only, not all of them. The sample lists around 150,000 clones; roughly nine tenths were seen once. The source material was peripheral blood, sampled from a patient treated with photon-based radiotherapy. The receptor source for this set is a man between 45 and 60 years old with gastric cancer. CDR3s include the opening cysteine and the closing phenylalanine or tryptophan. Each record gives: V gene, CDR3 length, J gene, CDR3 protein.

TRBV6-1,15,TRBJ1-3,CASGGTGGSGNTIYF
TRBV5-8,14,TRBJ2-3,CASSLTSGKDTQYF
TRBV30,14,TRBJ2-7,CAWSDRASSYEQYF
TRBV5-6,14,TRBJ2-7,CASSLGGSSYEQYF
TRBV12-2,17,TRBJ2-5,CASRLDIGLRHQETQYF
TRBV5-8,14,TRBJ2-7,CASSPLAGVYEQYF
TRBV6-1,14,TRBJ2-1,CASSSTSGSNEQFF
TRBV5-4,12,TRBJ2-5,CASSSLAGTQYF
TRBV19,13,TRBJ1-1,CATSGQRNTEAFF
TRBV19,14,TRBJ2-7,CASSTQGANYEQYF
TRBV7-9,15,TRBJ1-1,CASSQASGMNTEAFF
TRBV27,11,TRBJ2-7,CASSFLGEQYF
TRBV29-1,13,TRBJ1-1,CSVEQGVNTEAFF
TRBV7-9,16,TRBJ1-2,CASSLALQKVNYGYTF
TRBV7-3,14,TRBJ2-2,CASSPSKNTGELFF
TRBV5-6,15,TRBJ1-4,CASSQAGQGLEKLFF
TRBV18,15,TRBJ2-3,CASSSGHAVTDTQYF
TRBV5-6,14,TRBJ2-1,CASRYRDRAGEQFF
TRBV21-1,14,TRBJ1-3,CAISTRSTGNTIYF
TRBV19,15,TRBJ1-5,CASSVGQVGNQPQHF
TRBV18,12,TRBJ2-1,CASSDFGNEQFF
TRBV6-5,15,TRBJ1-3,CASSRSMDLGNTIYF
TRBV10-3,16,TRBJ1-1,CAISESKQGMNTEAFF
TRBV19,11,TRBJ2-5,CASSMKETQYF
TRBV19,13,TRBJ1-1,CATLGRANTEAFF
TRBV7-8,20,TRBJ2-2,CASSPNPGLAGPSNTGELFF
TRBV30,11,TRBJ1-1,CAWKKGGWAFF
TRBV14,11,TRBJ2-7,CASSHLYEQYF
TRBV5-6,15,TRBJ2-7,CASSLESRGVGEQYF
TRBV5-1,16,TRBJ2-3,CASSLGVSGRGDTQYF
TRBV28,14,TRBJ1-2,CASRRTGGNYGYTF
TRBV5-4,15,TRBJ2-1,CASSDPGATYNEQFF
TRBV30,12,TRBJ2-1,CAWGLALNEQFF
TRBV27,17,TRBJ2-2,CASSLGSRADYTGVVFF
TRBV5-1,14,TRBJ2-7,CASSLRMMGGEQYF
TRBV19,15,TRBJ2-7,CASSIGSGRAYEQYF
TRBV9,15,TRBJ2-7,CASSVTGTGVYEQYF
TRBV29-1,15,TRBJ1-1,CSSLSPGTLTAEAFF
TRBV5-1,13,TRBJ2-2,CASTRGQTGELFF
TRBV5-1,13,TRBJ2-3,CASSLYLTDTQYF
TRBV5-1,14,TRBJ2-5,CASSLAWQQETQYF
TRBV4-1,15,TRBJ2-5,CASSQEPTQGSTQYF
TRBV7-8,12,TRBJ2-7,CASSFSSYEQYF